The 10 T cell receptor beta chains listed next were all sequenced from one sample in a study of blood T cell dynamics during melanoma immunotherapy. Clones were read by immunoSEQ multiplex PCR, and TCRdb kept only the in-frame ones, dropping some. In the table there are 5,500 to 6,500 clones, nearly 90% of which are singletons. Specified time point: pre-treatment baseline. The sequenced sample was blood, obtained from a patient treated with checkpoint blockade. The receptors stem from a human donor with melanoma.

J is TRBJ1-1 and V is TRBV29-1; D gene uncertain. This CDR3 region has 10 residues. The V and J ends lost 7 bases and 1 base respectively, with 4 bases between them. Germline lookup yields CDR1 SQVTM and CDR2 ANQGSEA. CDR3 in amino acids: CSGSNTEAFF. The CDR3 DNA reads TGCAGCGGTTCGAACACTGAAGCTTTCTTT.

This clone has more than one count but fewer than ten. In DNA, the CDR3 is TGCAGTGCCCAGGGCGTGAATGAGCAGTTCTTC. Protein: CSAQGVNEQFF. The chain links TRBV20-1 to TRBJ2-1, with D tentatively TRBD1 (5 bases). Trimming shortened V by 6 bases and J by 7 bases, and 10 bases separated the two germline ends. The germline V gene has CDR1 DFQATT and CDR2 SNEGSKA (reference sequence). This CDR3 is 11 amino acids long.

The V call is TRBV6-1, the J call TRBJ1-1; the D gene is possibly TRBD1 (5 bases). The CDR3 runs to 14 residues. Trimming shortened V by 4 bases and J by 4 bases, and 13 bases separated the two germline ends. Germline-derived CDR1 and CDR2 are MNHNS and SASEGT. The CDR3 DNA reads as TGTGCCAGCAGTGTTCAGGGAGTGTTCACTGAAGCTTTCTTT. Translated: CASSVQGVFTEAFF.

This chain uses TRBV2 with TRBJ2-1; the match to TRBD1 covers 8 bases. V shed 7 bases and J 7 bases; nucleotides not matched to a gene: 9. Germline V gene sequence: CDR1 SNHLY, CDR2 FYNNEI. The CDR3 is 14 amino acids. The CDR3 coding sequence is TGTGCCAGCAATTTCGGTTGGACAGGGAATGAGCAGTTCTTC. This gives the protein CASNFGWTGNEQFF.

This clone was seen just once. CDR3 sequence reads: CARSVRLNTGELFF. The CDR3 nucleotides are TGTGCCCGTAGTGTCCGGTTGAACACCGGGGAGCTGTTTTTT. The V and J genes are TRBV30 and TRBJ2-2; D not certain. Germline loops: CDR1 GTSNPN, CDR2 SVGIG (reference sequence). This CDR3 contains 14 residues. V shed 8 bases and J shed 1 base, with 14 bases lying between them.

Here the CDR3 reads CASSPGLGRPIYEQYF. The CDR3 bases are TGTGCCAGCAGCCCAGGATTGGGCCGACCTATTTACGAGCAGTACTTC. This chain connects TRBV9 to TRBJ2-7; D not certain. V was pared by 4 bases and J by 4 bases, with 21 bases between. This CDR3 spans 16 amino acids. Germline lookup yields CDR1 SGDLS and CDR2 YYNGEE.

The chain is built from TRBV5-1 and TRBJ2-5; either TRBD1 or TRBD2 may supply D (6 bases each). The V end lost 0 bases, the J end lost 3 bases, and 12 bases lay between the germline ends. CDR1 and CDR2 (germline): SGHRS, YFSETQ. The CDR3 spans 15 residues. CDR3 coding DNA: TGCGCCAGCAGCTTGGATGGGGGGCCTGAAGAGACCCAGTACTTC. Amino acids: CASSLDGGPEETQYF.

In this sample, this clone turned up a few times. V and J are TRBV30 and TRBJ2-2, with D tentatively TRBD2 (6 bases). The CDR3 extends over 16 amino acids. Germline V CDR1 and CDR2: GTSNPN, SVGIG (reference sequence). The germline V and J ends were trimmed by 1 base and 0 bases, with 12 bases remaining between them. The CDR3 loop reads CAWSGLALSNTGELFF. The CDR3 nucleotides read TGTGCCTGGAGTGGTCTAGCGCTCTCGAACACCGGGGAGCTGTTTTTT.

DNA of the CDR3: TGTCTAACGTCAGCTCACATAAACACTGAAGCTTTCTTT. Protein product: CLTSAHINTEAFF. The V gene is TRBV7-2, the J gene TRBJ1-1; no firm D call. Germline V gene sequence: CDR1 SGHTA, CDR2 FQGNSA. This CDR3 comprises 13 residues.

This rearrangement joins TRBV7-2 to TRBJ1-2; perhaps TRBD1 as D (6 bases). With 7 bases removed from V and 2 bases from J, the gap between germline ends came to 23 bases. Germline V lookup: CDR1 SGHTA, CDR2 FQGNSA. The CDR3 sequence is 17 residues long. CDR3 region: CASNKRSLGGRNYGYTF. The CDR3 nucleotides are TGTGCCAGCAACAAAAGGTCCCTCGGGGGGCGCAACTATGGCTACACCTTC.